This entry concerns a single TCR beta chain. No antigen is known for it. PCR involved 60 Vbeta and 13 Jbeta primers. Here immunoSEQ multiplex PCR was the method, and the copy in TCRdb shows in-frame clones only, minus some. The sample has 200,000 or so clones; approximately 88% are singletons. The sample originates from a study of cytomegalovirus exposure and HLA in healthy donors. Study-wide results and caveats: Most likely, a cluster of highly shared sequence variants arose as a sequencing artifact.

The receptor's source is a boy younger than 18 in good health and CMV-seronegative. The specimen sequenced was PBMCs.

The CDR3 is CASSVATGTGTNYGYTF. CDR3 in DNA: TGTGCCAGCAGCGTAGCTACTGGGACAGGGACGAACTATGGCTACACCTTC. The rearrangement links TRBV9 to TRBJ1-2; 9 nucleotides line up with TRBD1. Germline V gene sequence: CDR1 SGDLS, CDR2 YYNGEE. Trimming at V came to 0 bases and at J to 2 bases, leaving 8 bases not matched to a gene. The CDR3 spans 17 residues.